The 14 T cell receptor beta chains reported below all come from one sample, sequenced in a study of blood T cells in healthy people across ages. Together with a sample-barcoded 5' primer, a J-beta primer mix was included in a second PCR lasting 7 to 11 cycles. TCRdb redid the calling of the 5' RACE reads with MiXCR, one entry per CDR3 protein. This sample has about 730,000 distinct CDR3 sequences, with approximately 43% found just once. Material for sequencing was blood. Receptor source: a woman in her sixties or seventies in good health.

In this sample, this clonotype turned up a few times. The V and J genes are TRBV28 and TRBJ2-7; 7 bases agree with TRBD1. The CDR3 sequence is 15 residues long. V dropped 2 bases and J dropped 4; count of bases not matched to a gene: 8. Germline assignment: CDR1 MDHEN and CDR2 SYDVKM. In DNA, the CDR3 is TGTGCCAGCAGTTTAAAGGGGGCTAGCTGGTACGAGCAGTACTTC. Translating it yields CASSLKGASWYEQYF.

In its sample, this clonotype was seen many times. V and J are TRBV7-2 and TRBJ2-5, with D unresolved. CDR1 and CDR2 from the germline V gene are SGHTA and FQGNSA. This CDR3 spans 12 amino acids. V was trimmed by 2 bases and J by 1 base, leaving 2 bases between them. This chain's CDR3 is CASSLIQETQYF. CDR3 DNA: TGTGCCAGCAGCTTAATCCAAGAGACCCAGTACTTC. Filled out from reference TRBV7-2 and TRBJ2-5, the complete variable domain reads GAGVSQSPSNKVTEKGKDVELRCDPISGHTALYWYRQSLGQGLEFLIYFQGNSAPDKSGLPSDRFSAERTGGSVSTLTIQRTQQEDSAVYLCASSLIQETQYFGPGTRLLVL.

This clonotype was recorded at least ten times. The genes are TRBV28 and TRBJ2-1; 7 nucleotides line up with TRBD2. Trimming at V came to 5 bases and at J to 2 bases, leaving 9 bases not matched to a gene. Germline CDR1 MDHEN, CDR2 SYDVKM. This CDR3 is 16 amino acids long. The DNA for the CDR3 is TGTGCCAGCAGTCCGCCGGGACTAAGGACCTACAATGAGCAGTTCTTC. It codes for CASSPPGLRTYNEQFF.

The rearrangement uses TRBV20-1 and TRBJ2-7; either TRBD1 or TRBD2 may fit D (5 bases each). The CDR3 sequence is 12 residues long. The V and J ends lost 6 bases and 0 bases respectively, with 9 bases between them. Germline-derived CDR1 and CDR2 are DFQATT and SNEGSKA (reference sequence). CDR3 bases: TGCAGTGCGGGACCGAGCTCCTACGAGCAGTACTTC. Amino acids: CSAGPSSYEQYF.

The genes are TRBV13 and TRBJ1-4; D remains ambiguous. The V gene lost 4 bases and the J gene lost 1 base, with 13 bases spanning the gap. Germline CDR1 PRHDT, CDR2 FYEKMQ (reference sequence). The CDR3 length is 16 residues. CDR3 nucleotide sequence: TGTGCCAGCAGCTCCGAAGCAGGAGAAACTAATGAAAAACTGTTTTTT. It is translated as CASSSEAGETNEKLFF.

The chain carries TRBV27 and TRBJ2-5; D possibly uses TRBD1 or TRBD2 (5 bases each). The J call is uncertain, as TRBJ2-7 better fits the DNA end. This CDR3 spans 14 amino acids. The germline V gene encodes CDR1 MNHEY and CDR2 SMNVEV (reference sequence). The CDR3 here is CASRPGTMTYEQYF. The CDR3 DNA sequence: TGTGCCAGCAGACCAGGGACCATGACCTACGAGCAGTACTTC.

This clonotype was detected a few times. The chain combines TRBV2 with TRBJ2-5; possibly TRBD1 for D (6 bases). CDR3 length: 15 residues. V lost 6 bases, J lost 4 bases, and 18 bases lay in between. The germline gives CDR1 SNHLY, CDR2 FYNNEI. The CDR3 loop is CASRGQGLIGETQYF. DNA of the CDR3: TGTGCCAGCAGGGGACAAGGTTTGATTGGAGAGACCCAGTACTTC.

The J gene is TRBJ2-7, the V gene TRBV20-1; no reliable D call. The CDR3 is 13 residues long. CDR1 DFQATT and CDR2 SNEGSKA come from the germline V gene (reference sequence). Trimming left V 3 bases short and J 0 bases short, with 9 bases between. The CDR3 DNA sequence: TGCAGTGCTAGTGGAATCAGCTCCTACGAGCAGTACTTC. Translation gives CSASGISSYEQYF.

CDR3 amino acids: CASSPWDRSYEQYF. The CDR3 nucleotides read TGTGCCAGCTCACCGTGGGACAGGAGCTACGAGCAGTACTTC. The chain recombines TRBV18 with TRBJ2-7; TRBD1 agrees at 8 bases. The CDR3 runs to 14 residues. V lost 3 bases, J lost 3 bases, and 4 bases stayed unmatched. Germline CDR1 is KGHSH and CDR2 is LQKENI. The full variable domain, in which reference TRBV18 and TRBJ2-7 provide the parts outside the CDR3, is NAGVMQNPRHLVRRRGQEARLRCSPMKGHSHVYWYRQLPEEGLKFMVYLQKENIIDESGMPKERFSAEFPKEGPSILRIQQVVRGDSAAYFCASSPWDRSYEQYFGPGTRLTVT.

The table lists this clonotype with a few counts. J is TRBJ2-2 and V is TRBV20-1; 8 bases match TRBD1. Trimming removed 0 bases from V and 7 bases from J; junction bases left unmatched: 16. Per the germline V gene, CDR1 is DFQATT and CDR2 is SNEGSKA (reference sequence). This CDR3 region has 18 residues. CDR3 residues: CSARDWEDRVFVIGELFF. The DNA of the CDR3 is TGCAGTGCTAGAGATTGGGAGGACAGGGTCTTTGTAATCGGGGAGCTGTTTTTT.

This clonotype has more than one count but fewer than ten. The J gene is TRBJ2-6, the V gene TRBV3-1; possibly TRBD2 for D (6 bases). V lost 0 bases to trimming and J lost 5 bases, with 14 bases between them. Germline CDR1 and CDR2: LGHDT and YNNKEL (reference sequence). The CDR3 is 17 residues long. The CDR3 nucleotides read TGTGCCAGCAGCCAAGATTCTTGGGACTCAAGGGCCAACGTCCTGACTTTC. Amino acids: CASSQDSWDSRANVLTF.

This clonotype was observed a handful of times. The chain is built from TRBV7-2 and TRBJ2-7; TRBD2 matches 9 bases. The CDR3 spans 16 residues. Germline CDR1 is SGHTA and CDR2 is FQGNSA. V lost 6 bases, J lost 2 bases, and 11 bases stayed unmatched. This chain's CDR3 is CASRPPTSGLTYEQYF. CDR3 nucleotide sequence: TGTGCCAGCAGACCACCGACTAGCGGATTAACCTACGAGCAGTACTTC.

The rearrangement uses TRBV7-3 and TRBJ2-5, with D maybe TRBD1 (5 bases). Trimming left V 6 bases short and J 3 bases short, with 11 bases between. This CDR3 has 13 amino acids. Germline values: CDR1 SGHTA, CDR2 FQGTGA. This CDR3 is CASSPGREETQYF. CDR3 nucleotides: TGTGCCAGCAGTCCCGGCAGGGAAGAGACCCAGTACTTC. Combining the CDR3 with reference TRBV7-3 and TRBJ2-5 gives the whole variable domain GAGVSQTPSNKVTEKGKYVELRCDPISGHTALYWYRQSLGQGPEFLIYFQGTGAADDSGLPNDRFFAVRPEGSVSTLKIQRTERGDSAVYLCASSPGREETQYFGPGTRLLVL.

The chain is built from TRBV6-1 and TRBJ1-4; D is undetermined. V was pared by 5 bases and J by 7 bases, with 8 bases between. Per the germline V gene, CDR1 is MNHNS and CDR2 is SASEGT. The CDR3 has 12 amino acids. The CDR3 spells CASSLGSEKLFF. The DNA of the CDR3 is TGTGCCAGCAGTCTGGGGAGTGAAAAACTGTTTTTT.